The next 21 T cell receptor beta chains were all read from a single sample in a study of blood T cell repertoires in COVID-19. Clones were read by immunoSEQ multiplex PCR, and TCRdb kept only the in-frame ones, dropping some. The sample lists some 120,000 clones, less than 75% occurring once. Source material: peripheral blood. Source of these receptors: a human donor with acute or convalescent COVID-19. The donor label of this sample is uncertain.

This sequence joins TRBV14 and TRBJ2-7, with TRBD2 as a possible D gene (6 bases). Germline lookup yields CDR1 SGHDN and CDR2 FVKESK. Trimming pared 4 bases from V and 4 bases from J, leaving 14 bases between. The CDR3 loop spans 14 amino acids. CDR3 region: CASSPRESSYEQYV. The CDR3 DNA sequence: TGTGCCAGCAGCCCCCGGGAGAGTTCTTACGAGCAGTACGTC.

The chain is built from TRBV5-1 and TRBJ1-1, with D possibly being TRBD1 (5 bases). Germline values: CDR1 SGHRS, CDR2 YFSETQ. V was pared by 4 bases and J by 1 base, with 14 bases between. The CDR3 is made up of 15 amino acids. The CDR3 DNA sequence: TGCGCCAGCAGCCCTCTGCGGGGCAGGAACACTGAAGCTTTCTTT. This translates into CASSPLRGRNTEAFF. The variable domain in full, completed from reference TRBV5-1 and TRBJ1-1, reads KAGVTQTPRYLIKTRGQQVTLSCSPISGHRSVSWYQQTPGQGLQFLFEYFSETQRNKGNFPGRFSGRQFSNSRSEMNVSTLELGDSALYLCASSPLRGRNTEAFFGQGTRLTVV.

This clone appeared a few times. This chain uses TRBV30 with TRBJ2-5, with a possible D match to TRBD2 (6 bases). Trimming left V 1 base short and J 7 bases short, with 16 bases between. CDR3 length equals 14 residues. CDR1 and CDR2 (germline): GTSNPN, SVGIG (reference sequence). The CDR3 region is CAWSGDLWRGTQYF. The CDR3 DNA reads as TGTGCCTGGAGTGGAGACCTGTGGAGGGGGACCCAGTACTTC.

This clone showed up just once. The chain links TRBV5-6 to TRBJ1-1, with D unresolved. Trimming removed 5 bases at V and 4 bases at J, with 9 bases between. There are 12 residues in the CDR3. CDR1 and CDR2 from the germline V gene are SGHDT and YYEEEE. The CDR3 here is CASSWRTTEAFF. Written as DNA, the CDR3 is TGTGCCAGCAGTTGGAGGACCACTGAAGCTTTCTTT.

The rearrangement links TRBV3-1 (or the pseudogene TRBV3-2) to TRBJ1-1, with 7 bases fitting TRBD1. The junction had 3 bases not matched to a gene; V was cut back by 4 bases and J by 1 base. The CDR3 consists of 14 residues. Germline V gene sequence: CDR1 LGHDT, CDR2 YNNKEL (reference sequence). CDR3 sequence (DNA): TGTGCCAGCAGCCTGGGACAGCCGAACACTGAAGCTTTCTTT. It translates to CASSLGQPNTEAFF.

This clone was detected only a few times. This chain links TRBV6-6 with TRBJ1-1; D possibly corresponds to TRBD1 (6 bases). V was trimmed by 1 base and J by 6 bases, leaving 15 bases between them. The germline gives CDR1 MNHNY, CDR2 SVGAGI (reference sequence). The CDR3 runs 15 residues. The CDR3: CASSYFGGQMAEAFF. The DNA of the CDR3 is TGTGCCAGCAGTTACTTCGGGGGGCAGATGGCTGAAGCTTTCTTT.

This clone was seen just once. The V gene is TRBV7-8, the J gene TRBJ2-2, with 12 bases matching TRBD2. CDR1 SGHVS and CDR2 FQNEAQ come from the germline V gene. J was trimmed by 6 bases and V by 6 bases; bases with no gene match: 8. The length of the CDR3 is 16 residues. The CDR3 DNA is TGTGCCAGCAGTTTAATGGCTAGCGGGGGGGCCGGGGAGCTGTTTTTT. It translates to CASSLMASGGAGELFF.

The J gene is TRBJ2-3, the V gene TRBV4-2, with TRBD2 matching over 11 bases. The CDR3 is 18 residues long. Germline trimming cut 0 bases from V and 5 bases from J; bases unmatched to any gene: 10. Germline loops: CDR1 LGHNA, CDR2 YNFKEQ. The CDR3 protein is CASSQDGVAGGLGDTQYF. CDR3 nucleotide sequence: TGTGCCAGCAGCCAAGATGGGGTAGCGGGGGGGCTTGGAGATACGCAGTATTTT.

The chain is built from TRBV28 and TRBJ1-5; no clear D gene. Trimming pared 6 bases from V and 0 bases from J, leaving 12 bases between. The germline CDR1 and CDR2 sequences are MDHEN and SYDVKM. The CDR3 runs 15 residues. CDR3 in DNA: TGTGCCAGCAGCATAGAAGAGTTTAGCAATCAGCCCCAGCATTTT. Its protein product is CASSIEEFSNQPQHF.

In this sample, this clone turned up a few times. The CDR3 DNA follows: TGCGCCAGCGGAAGGACAGGGAGGGATATCACTGAAGCTTTCTTT. This sequence encodes CASGRTGRDITEAFF. The chain is built from TRBV5-1 and TRBJ1-1, with TRBD1 matching 8 bases. The CDR3 spans 15 residues. Germline CDR1 reads SGHRS; CDR2 reads YFSETQ. The V segment lost 7 bases and the J segment 4 bases; nucleotides outside the gene matches: 12.

The chain recombines TRBV5-1 with TRBJ2-1, with D perhaps TRBD1 (5 bases). Germline CDR1 and CDR2: SGHRS and YFSETQ. The CDR3 consists of 13 residues. Trimming removed 0 bases at V and 8 bases at J, with 9 bases between. CDR3 protein: CASSLGDSHEQFF. CDR3 in DNA: TGCGCCAGCAGCTTGGGAGACAGTCATGAGCAGTTCTTC.

About this clone: The limits of the CDR3 on the DNA are not certain, so only TCRdb's listed CDR3 is given. The chain employs TRBV27 and TRBJ1-1. Germline CDR1 is MNHEY and CDR2 is SMNVEV (reference sequence). The CDR3 numbers 12 amino acids, ends counted. The CDR3 spells CASSSSNTEAFF.

This sequence joins TRBV15 and TRBJ1-2; 12 bases are shared with TRBD1. Germline lookup yields CDR1 LNHNV and CDR2 YYDKDF (reference sequence). The CDR3 totals 17 residues. V lost 1 base to trimming and J lost 8 bases; unmatched junction nucleotides: 11. In DNA, the CDR3 is TGTGCCACCAGCAGAGGATCCTCGGGACAGGGGGCAAAAGGCTACACCTTC. Its translation is CATSRGSSGQGAKGYTF.

The chain combines TRBV3-1 (or the pseudogene TRBV3-2) with TRBJ1-6; 8 nucleotides match TRBD1. Germline loops: CDR1 LGHDT, CDR2 YNNKEL (reference sequence). Trimming removed 4 bases from V and 0 bases from J; junction bases left unmatched: 14. This CDR3 is 20 amino acids long. The CDR3 DNA reads as TGTGCCAGCAGCCGAAACTCCGGGACAGGTTGGAGCTCCTATAATTCACCCCTCCACTTT. Protein product: CASSRNSGTGWSSYNSPLHF.

The chain joins TRBV7-2 to TRBJ2-7; 15 bases line up with TRBD2. Trimming removed 5 bases from V and 3 bases from J; junction bases left unmatched: 14. Germline CDR1 SGHTA, CDR2 FQGNSA. This CDR3 has 19 amino acids. CDR3 DNA sequence: TGTGCCAGCAGCCGCAGGACTAGCGGGGGGGCCTTTGCCCACTACGAGCAGTACTTC. Translation: CASSRRTSGGAFAHYEQYF. Using reference TRBV7-2 and TRBJ2-7 for the parts outside the CDR3, the full variable domain is GAGVSQSPSNKVTEKGKDVELRCDPISGHTALYWYRQSLGQGLEFLIYFQGNSAPDKSGLPSDRFSAERTGGSVSTLTIQRTQQEDSAVYLCASSRRTSGGAFAHYEQYFGPGTRLTVT.

The rearrangement links TRBV6-6 to TRBJ2-5; 14 positions match TRBD2. Germline V gives CDR1 MNHNY, CDR2 SVGAGI (reference sequence). The CDR3 is 18 amino acids. Trimming removed 5 bases from V and 5 bases from J; junction bases left unmatched: 13. As DNA, the CDR3 is TGTGCCAGCAGTCGGGTGCGGCTGACTAGCGGGGGGGCCGAGACCCAGTACTTC. This codes for CASSRVRLTSGGAETQYF.

The chain links TRBV10-1 to TRBJ2-3; a weak D match, TRBD2 (6 bases). CDR3 length: 14 amino acids. The germline V gene has CDR1 WNHNN and CDR2 SYGVQD (reference sequence). V was clipped by 0 bases and J by 6 bases, with 10 bases between them. The CDR3 DNA reads TGCGCCAGCAGTGAGTCACCGCTAGCGGATACGCAGTATTTT. This codes for CASSESPLADTQYF.

Only one count was recorded for this clone. The V call is TRBV15, the J call TRBJ2-5; 11 bases align to TRBD2. Trimming took 4 bases from V and 4 from J; bases not matched to a gene: 5. CDR3 length: 15 amino acids. Per germline, CDR1 LNHNV and CDR2 YYDKDF (reference sequence). In DNA form, the CDR3 reads TGTGCCACCAGCAATAGCGGGGGGGCCAGAGAGACCCAGTACTTC. This sequence encodes CATSNSGGARETQYF.

This clone has just a few counts. This chain links TRBV5-5 with TRBJ1-2; D uncertain. CDR3 length equals 14 residues. V gave up 0 bases and J gave up 3 bases, with 9 bases separating them. Germline values: CDR1 SGHKS, CDR2 YYEKEE (reference sequence). The DNA for the CDR3 is TGTGCCAGCAGCTTGGACAGCTACCACTATGGCTACACCTTC. Translating gives CASSLDSYHYGYTF.

The V gene is TRBV18, the J gene TRBJ2-1; D is possibly TRBD2 (7 bases). The CDR3 spans 13 residues. The germline V gene encodes CDR1 KGHSH and CDR2 LQKENI. Trimming shortened V by 0 bases and J by 15 bases, and 15 bases separated the two germline ends. Here the CDR3 DNA reads TGTGCCAGCTCACCACCGAGCACGGGGGGCGCGTTCTTC. It translates to CASSPPSTGGAFF.

J is TRBJ2-7 and V is TRBV7-9; a possible D gene is TRBD2 (6 bases). The CDR3 length is 15 residues. Trimming pared 7 bases from V and 7 bases from J, leaving 23 bases between. From germline, CDR1 is SEHNR and CDR2 FQNEAQ (reference sequence). The CDR3: CASKEKGGPMGEQYF. Written as DNA, the CDR3 is TGTGCCAGCAAGGAGAAGGGAGGCCCGATGGGGGAGCAGTACTTC.